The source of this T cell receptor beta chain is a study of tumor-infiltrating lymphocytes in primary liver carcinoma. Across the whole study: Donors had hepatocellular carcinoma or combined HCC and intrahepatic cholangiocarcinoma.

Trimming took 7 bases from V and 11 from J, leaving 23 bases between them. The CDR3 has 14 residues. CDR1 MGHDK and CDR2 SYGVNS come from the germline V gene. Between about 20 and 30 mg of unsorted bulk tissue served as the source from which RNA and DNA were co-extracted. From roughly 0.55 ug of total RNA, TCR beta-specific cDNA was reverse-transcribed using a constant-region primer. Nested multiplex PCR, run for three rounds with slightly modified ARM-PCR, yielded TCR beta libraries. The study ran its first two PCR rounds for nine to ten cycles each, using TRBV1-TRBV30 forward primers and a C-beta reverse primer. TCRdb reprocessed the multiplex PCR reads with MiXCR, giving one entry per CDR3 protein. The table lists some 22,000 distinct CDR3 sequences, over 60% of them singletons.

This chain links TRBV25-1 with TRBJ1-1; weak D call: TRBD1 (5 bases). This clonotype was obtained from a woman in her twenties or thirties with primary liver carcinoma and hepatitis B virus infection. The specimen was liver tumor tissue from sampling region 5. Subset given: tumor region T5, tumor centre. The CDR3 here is CASNAQPTGPLAFF. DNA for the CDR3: TGTGCCAGCAATGCTCAGCCGACGGGGCCGTTGGCTTTCTTT.